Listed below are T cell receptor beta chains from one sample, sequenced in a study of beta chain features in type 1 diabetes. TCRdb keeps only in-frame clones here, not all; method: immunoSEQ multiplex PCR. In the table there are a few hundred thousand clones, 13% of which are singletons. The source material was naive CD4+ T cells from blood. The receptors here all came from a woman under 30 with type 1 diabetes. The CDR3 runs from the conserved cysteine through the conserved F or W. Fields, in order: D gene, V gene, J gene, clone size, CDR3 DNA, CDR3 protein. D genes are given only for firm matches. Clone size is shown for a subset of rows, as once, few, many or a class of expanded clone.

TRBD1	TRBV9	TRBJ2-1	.	TGTGCCAGCAGCGGGGGACAGTACAATGAGCAGTTCTTC	CASSGGQYNEQFF
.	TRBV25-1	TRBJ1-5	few	TGTGCCAGCAGCTTCGGGGTACGGAGGGCGGCCGAGGAGCCCCAGCATTTT	CASSFGVRRAAEEPQHF
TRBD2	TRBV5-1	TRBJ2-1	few	TGCGCCAGCACTGGACTAGTCCCTCACAATGAGCAGTTCTTC	CASTGLVPHNEQFF
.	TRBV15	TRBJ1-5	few	TGTGCCACCAGCAGAGGACCGGGTCAGCCCCAGCATTTT	CATSRGPGQPQHF
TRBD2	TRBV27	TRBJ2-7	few	TGTGCCAGCAGGCCCGGGACTAGCGGGACCCTGCAGTACTTC	CASRPGTSGTLQYF
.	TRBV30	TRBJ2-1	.	TGTGCCTGGACAGCGGGTCCGTACAATGAGCAGTTCTTC	CAWTAGPYNEQFF
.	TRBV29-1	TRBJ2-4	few	TGCAGCGTTGGGGGGACCGCTCCCGGGGGATCCAAAAACATTCAGTACTTC	CSVGGTAPGGSKNIQYF
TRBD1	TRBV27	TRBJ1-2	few	TGTGCCAGCAGTTCCGGGACAGGGATGGGGGGCTACACCTTC	CASSSGTGMGGYTF
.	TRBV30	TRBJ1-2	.	TGTGCCTGGAGTAGCGGGGCGTGGGGCTACACCTTC	CAWSSGAWGYTF
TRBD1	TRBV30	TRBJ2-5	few	TGTGCCTGGAGTGGGGACAGGGGTAAAGAGACCCAGTACTTC	CAWSGDRGKETQYF
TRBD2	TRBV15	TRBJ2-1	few	TGTGCCACCAGCAGAGCTCCGGCGGGAGTGAGCAATGAGCAGTTCTTC	CATSRAPAGVSNEQFF
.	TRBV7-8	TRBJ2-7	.	TGTGCCAGCAGCTTAGATCGTTTGATCGGGGGTTACGAGCAGTACTTC	CASSLDRLIGGYEQYF
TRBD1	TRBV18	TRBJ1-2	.	TGTGCCAGCTCACCGACTTCTATCGGGACAGGGGGCTACTATGGCTACACCTTC	CASSPTSIGTGGYYGYTF
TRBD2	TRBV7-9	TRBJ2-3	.	TGTGCCAGCAGCCCATATACTAGCGGAAGCAACACAGATACGCAGTATTTT	CASSPYTSGSNTDTQYF
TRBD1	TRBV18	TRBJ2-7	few	TGTGCCAGCTCACGGGCTTCGGGACAGGGCTCCTACGAGCAGTACTTC	CASSRASGQGSYEQYF
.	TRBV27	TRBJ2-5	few	TGTGCCAGCAGTGCCTGGAGGGATGTTGAGACCCAGTACTTC	CASSAWRDVETQYF
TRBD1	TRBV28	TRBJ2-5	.	TGTGCCAGCAGTTTACCGGGACAGAATATTCAAGAGACCCAGTACTTC	CASSLPGQNIQETQYF
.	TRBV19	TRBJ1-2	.	TGTGCCAGTAGTATCGACACAGCCCAGCCCTATGGCTACACCTTC	CASSIDTAQPYGYTF
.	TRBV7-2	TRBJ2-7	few	TGTGCCAGCAGCCCGAGGACAGTGCTCTCCTACGAGCAGTACTTC	CASSPRTVLSYEQYF
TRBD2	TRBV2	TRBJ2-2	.	TGTGCCAGCAGTCCTAGGACTAGCGGGACCACCGGGGAGCTGTTTTTT	CASSPRTSGTTGELFF
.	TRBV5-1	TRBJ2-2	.	TGCGCCAGCAGGTCCTTAATTCCCACCGGGGAGCTGTTTTTT	CASRSLIPTGELFF
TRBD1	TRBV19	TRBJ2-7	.	TGTGCAAGCAAACGCGGACAGGGTTCCTACGAGCAGTACTTC	CASKRGQGSYEQYF
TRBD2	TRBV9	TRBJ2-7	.	TGTGCCAGCAGCGTAGCGACTAGCGGAACCTACGAGCAGTACTTC	CASSVATSGTYEQYF
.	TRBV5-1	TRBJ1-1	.	TGCGCCAGCAGCAGCGGGACGGAGAACACTGAAGCTTTCTTT	CASSSGTENTEAFF
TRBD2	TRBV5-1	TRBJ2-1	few	TGCGCCAGCAGCTCCGGGACTAGCGGGACATCCGGTAATGAGCAGTTCTTC	CASSSGTSGTSGNEQFF
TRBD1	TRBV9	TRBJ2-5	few	TGTGCCAGCAGCGTCGGGACAGGGGGCGCGGGGGTAGAGACCCAGTACTTC	CASSVGTGGAGVETQYF
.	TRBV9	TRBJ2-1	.	TGTGCCAGCAGCGTGGGGGCCTCGAGCTCCTACAATGAGCAGTTCTTC	CASSVGASSSYNEQFF
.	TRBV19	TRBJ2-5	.	TGTGCCAGTAGTATGGGGCGAGAGACCCAGTACTTC	CASSMGRETQYF
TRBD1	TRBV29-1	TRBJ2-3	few	TGCAGCGTTGAAGAACAATCGGGGACAGGTACGCAGTATTTT	CSVEEQSGTGTQYF
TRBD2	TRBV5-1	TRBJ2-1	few	TGCGCCAGCAGCCCCTCGGGTAGCGGGAGAGGAGTTGAGCAGTTCTTC	CASSPSGSGRGVEQFF
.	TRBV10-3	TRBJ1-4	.	TGTGCCATCAGTGAGTCGAGGCCGGCTAATGAAAAACTGTTTTTT	CAISESRPANEKLFF
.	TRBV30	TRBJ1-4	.	TGTGCCTGGAGCCCGAGCGGGAAACTGTTTTTT	CAWSPSGKLFF
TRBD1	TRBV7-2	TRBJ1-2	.	TGTGCCAGCAGCTTAAGCGGGACAGGGCCAATCTACACCTTC	CASSLSGTGPIYTF
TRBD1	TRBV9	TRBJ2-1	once	TGTGCCAGCAGCAGGACCAGGGACAGCAATGAGCAGTTCTTC	CASSRTRDSNEQFF
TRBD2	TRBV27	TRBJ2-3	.	TGTGCCAGCAGTGTCGCGGGAGACGGGGCAGATACGCAGTATTTT	CASSVAGDGADTQYF
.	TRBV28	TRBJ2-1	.	TGTGCCAGCAGTTTATCTTACAATGAGCAGTTCTTC	CASSLSYNEQFF
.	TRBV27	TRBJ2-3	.	TGTGCCAGCAGTTTACAGGACAGTGGGGATACGCAGTATTTT	CASSLQDSGDTQYF
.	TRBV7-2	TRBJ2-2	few	TGTGCCAGCAGCTTAGGGGCGGGGCACGGGGAGCTGTTTTTT	CASSLGAGHGELFF
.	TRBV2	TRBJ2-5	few	TGTGCCAGCAGTGACAGGGCTTCCGAGACCCAGTACTTC	CASSDRASETQYF
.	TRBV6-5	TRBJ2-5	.	TGTGCCGCACGGGCGGGAGAGGGGGGGACCCAGTACTTC	CAARAGEGGTQYF
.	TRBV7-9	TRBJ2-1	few	TGTGCCAGCAGCTCGGGATTCTACTACAATGAGCAGTTCTTC	CASSSGFYYNEQFF
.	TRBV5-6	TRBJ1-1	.	TGTGCCAGCAGAAGGACTGCGTACACTGAAGCTTTCTTT	CASRRTAYTEAFF
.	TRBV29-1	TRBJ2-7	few	TGCAGCGTTAGCAGTCAACTCGCGGGAGAGCAGTACTTC	CSVSSQLAGEQYF
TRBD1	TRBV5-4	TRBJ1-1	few	TGTGCCAGCAGCTTGGAGAGACAGGGGAACACTGAAGCTTTCTTT	CASSLERQGNTEAFF
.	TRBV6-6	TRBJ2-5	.	TGTGCCAGCACCACGAGAGCGAAGCAAGAGACCCAGTACTTC	CASTTRAKQETQYF
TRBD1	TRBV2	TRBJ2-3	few	TGTGCCAGCAGACTCCGGGACAGTTCTTCAGATACGCAGTATTTT	CASRLRDSSSDTQYF
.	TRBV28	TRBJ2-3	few	TGTGCCAGCAGTTCCTCGACAGGGAGGTCTGTAGATACGCAGTATTTT	CASSSSTGRSVDTQYF
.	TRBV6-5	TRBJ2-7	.	TGTGCCAGCAGGGACTACGGGGAGCAGTACTTC	CASRDYGEQYF
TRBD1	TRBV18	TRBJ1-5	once	TGTGCCAGCTCGCAAATAGGACAGGGTGGCAATCAGCCCCAGCATTTT	CASSQIGQGGNQPQHF
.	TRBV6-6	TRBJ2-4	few	TGTGCCAGCAGGGAACCGGGCCAGGGAATAGACATTCAGTACTTC	CASREPGQGIDIQYF
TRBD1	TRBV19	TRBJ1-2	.	TGTGCCAGTAGTATATTGGGACAGAGCATCTATGGCTACACCTTC	CASSILGQSIYGYTF
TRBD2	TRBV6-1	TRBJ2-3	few	TGTGCCAGCAGTGAAATAGCGGGGACCGCGGCAGATACGCAGTATTTT	CASSEIAGTAADTQYF
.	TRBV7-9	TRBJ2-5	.	TGTGCCAGCAGCTTAGGGCAGGGTTCGGTTGGAGAGACCCAGTACTTC	CASSLGQGSVGETQYF
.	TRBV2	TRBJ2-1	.	TGTGCCAGCAGTGAAGCTAGCGGATACAATGAGCAGTTCTTC	CASSEASGYNEQFF
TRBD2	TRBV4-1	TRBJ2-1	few	TGCGCCAGCAGCCAAGAGGTGGCTAGCGGCCCCTACAATGAGCAGTTCTTC	CASSQEVASGPYNEQFF